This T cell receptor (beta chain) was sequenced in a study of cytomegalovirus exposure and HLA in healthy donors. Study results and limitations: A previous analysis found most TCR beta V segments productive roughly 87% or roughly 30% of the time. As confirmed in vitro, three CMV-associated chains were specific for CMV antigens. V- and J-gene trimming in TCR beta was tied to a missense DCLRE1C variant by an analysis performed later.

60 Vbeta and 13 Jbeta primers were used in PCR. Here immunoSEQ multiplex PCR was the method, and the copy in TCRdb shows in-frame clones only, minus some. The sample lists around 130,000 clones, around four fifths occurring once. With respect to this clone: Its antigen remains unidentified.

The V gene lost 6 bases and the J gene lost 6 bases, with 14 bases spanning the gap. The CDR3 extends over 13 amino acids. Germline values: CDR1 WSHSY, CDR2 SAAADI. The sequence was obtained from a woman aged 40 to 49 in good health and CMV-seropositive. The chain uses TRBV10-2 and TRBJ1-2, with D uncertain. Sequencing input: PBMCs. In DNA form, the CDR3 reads TGCGCCAGCAGGGACTCCGGCGATGATGGCTACACCTTC. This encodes CASRDSGDDGYTF.